Shown below are 19 T cell receptor beta chains from a single sample sequenced in a study of T cell repertoires in cytomegalovirus infection. TCRdb re-called the reads with MiXCR, one entry per CDR3 protein. Seen here are 400,000 or so distinct CDR3 sequences, approximately 31% observed once, and the top ten hold roughly 15%. Sequencing was performed on PBMCs. These receptor sequences come from a human donor in good health (CMV status not recorded). Some clones in this sample may be carry-over from other donors' samples.

In nucleotides, the CDR3 is TGCAGTGCTAGACAGGGTGATAACGAGCAGTACTTC. This codes for CSARQGDNEQYF. This chain uses TRBV20-1 with TRBJ2-7; the D gene is possibly TRBD1 (5 bases). There are 12 residues in the CDR3. CDR1 DFQATT and CDR2 SNEGSKA come from the germline V gene (reference sequence). Trimming pared 2 bases from V and 5 bases from J, leaving 10 bases between.

V usage is TRBV5-1 and J usage is TRBJ2-1; 11 positions match TRBD2. The CDR3 totals 18 residues. Trimming at V came to 4 bases and at J to 2 bases, leaving 11 bases not matched to a gene. In germline, CDR1 is SGHRS, CDR2 YFSETQ. CDR3 nucleotide sequence: TGCGCCAGCAGCAACCCCGGGACTAGCGGCGCTCCCTACAATGAGCAGTTCTTC. It codes for CASSNPGTSGAPYNEQFF.

J is TRBJ1-2 and V is TRBV5-5; a weak D match, TRBD1 (5 bases). Germline V lookup: CDR1 SGHKS, CDR2 YYEKEE (reference sequence). The CDR3 covers 14 residues. The V gene lost 2 bases and the J gene lost 6 bases, with 14 bases spanning the gap. The CDR3 coding sequence is TGTGCCAGCAGCTTTATCGGCAGGGCCGATGGCTACACCTTC. This translates into CASSFIGRADGYTF.

This clonotype occurred a few times. The rearrangement uses TRBV19 and TRBJ2-7, with D possibly being TRBD2 (7 bases). V was pared by 8 bases and J by 2 bases, with 19 bases between. CDR1 and CDR2 from the germline V gene are LNHDA and SQIVND (reference sequence). CDR3 length equals 15 residues. The CDR3 is CASRQVGEGTYEQYF. Written as DNA, the CDR3 is TGTGCCAGTCGACAGGTAGGGGAGGGAACCTACGAGCAGTACTTC.

V and J are TRBV7-3 and TRBJ2-3; D is uncertain. The CDR3 sequence is 16 residues long. CDR1 is SGHTA and CDR2 is FQGTGA in the germline V gene. Trimming removed 5 bases at V and 4 bases at J, with 19 bases between. CDR3 bases: TGTGCCAGCAGCCCCAACCATGGGCCAGAACCAGATACGCAGTATTTT. Amino acids: CASSPNHGPEPDTQYF.

This chain links TRBV12-3 or TRBV12-4 with TRBJ2-7; 8 bases agree with TRBD1. J lost 6 bases, V lost 5 bases, and 9 bases had no gene match. This CDR3 is built from 14 residues. Here the CDR3 DNA reads TGTGCCAGCAGTCCCCGGACAGGGCTTGCCGAGCAGTACTTC. Its translation: CASSPRTGLAEQYF.

The chain recombines TRBV12-3 or TRBV12-4 with TRBJ2-7; maybe TRBD2 (5 bases). Trimming shortened V by 4 bases and J by 0 bases, and 13 bases separated the two germline ends. The CDR3 covers 15 residues. The CDR3 DNA reads as TGTGCCAGCAGTTACCGCGGGCGCTCCTCCTACGAGCAGTACTTC. It specifies CASSYRGRSSYEQYF.

Remarks on this clonotype: Its ends do not fully match the called genes, so a read error is possible. The genes are TRBV12-3 or TRBV12-4 and TRBJ1-2; tentative D call: TRBD1 (5 bases). The CDR3 covers 14 residues. For the CDR3, the DNA is TGTGCCAGCAGTCCCCATTTAACAGACAGTGGCTCCACCTTC. Translation: CASSPHLTDSGSTF.

This clonotype was picked up a small number of times. The V call is TRBV19, the J call TRBJ1-1, with TRBD1 matching 7 bases. Trimming cost V 4 bases and J 0 bases; bases outside gene matches: 5. Germline CDR1 reads LNHDA; CDR2 reads SQIVND (reference sequence). The CDR3 consists of 15 residues. The CDR3 DNA is TGTGCCAGTAGTAGAAAGGACAGGATGAACACTGAAGCTTTCTTT. This gives the protein CASSRKDRMNTEAFF.

In DNA form, the CDR3 reads TGTGCCAGCAGCGGGGGCAGGGGTTCGAACACCGGGGAGCTGTTTTTT. It is translated as CASSGGRGSNTGELFF. The J gene is TRBJ2-2, the V gene TRBV2; D is possibly TRBD1 or TRBD2 (6 bases each). The CDR3 spans 16 residues. Trimming took 6 bases from V and 0 from J, leaving 14 bases between them. CDR1 and CDR2 from the germline V gene are SNHLY and FYNNEI.

This clonotype was found a few times. The gene calls are TRBV12-3 or TRBV12-4 and TRBJ2-2, with D hard to call. The CDR3 sequence is 18 residues long. With 0 bases removed from V and 1 base from J, the gap between germline ends came to 15 bases. The CDR3 coding sequence is TGTGCCAGCAGTTTAGCGTGGCCGCAATCACGGAACACCGGGGAGCTGTTTTTT. Its protein product is CASSLAWPQSRNTGELFF.

This rearrangement joins TRBV5-4 to TRBJ2-1, with 7 bases lining up with TRBD2. The CDR3 is made up of 12 amino acids. Germline-derived CDR1 and CDR2 are SGHNT and YYREEE (reference sequence). V lost 3 bases, J lost 9 bases, and 3 bases stayed unmatched. The CDR3 here is CASSSREGEQFF. DNA of the CDR3: TGTGCCAGCAGCTCTAGGGAGGGTGAGCAGTTCTTC.

The rearrangement joins TRBV19 to TRBJ1-5; no firm D call. This CDR3 is 13 amino acids long. V was clipped by 7 bases and J by 5 bases, with 12 bases between them. CDR1 and CDR2 (germline): LNHDA, SQIVND (reference sequence). The CDR3 loop is CASIFRPHQPQHF. The DNA of the CDR3 is TGTGCCAGTATCTTCAGGCCGCATCAGCCCCAGCATTTT.

Concerning this clonotype: The junction differs from germline at one of its ends, possibly a read error. The chain employs TRBV25-1 and TRBJ2-7, with D tentatively TRBD2 (5 bases). CDR3 length: 15 residues. Germline-derived CDR1 and CDR2 are MGHDK and SYGVNS. The CDR3 nucleotides read TGTGCAAGCAGTGAACTCAGAGCGGCCTCCTACGAGCAGTACTTC. This translates into CASSELRAASYEQYF.

This clonotype has a handful of counts. This sequence joins TRBV12-3 or TRBV12-4 and TRBJ1-5; TRBD1 is a possible D gene (6 bases). Between the trimmed V and J ends, which lost 2 bases and 13 bases, there was a span of 15 bases. CDR3 size: 13 residues. The DNA of the CDR3 is TGTGCCAGCAGTTTAACTTTGGGGGCAGGGCAGCATTTT. It translates to CASSLTLGAGQHF.

This chain joins TRBV2 and TRBJ2-1; TRBD1 matches 9 bases. CDR3 length equals 17 residues. V lost 6 bases and J lost 5; bases outside the gene matches: 14. CDR1 SNHLY and CDR2 FYNNEI come from the germline V gene. The CDR3 DNA sequence: TGTGCCAGCAGGGATGGACAGGGGAGGGCTTTACACAATGAGCAGTTCTTC. Translated: CASRDGQGRALHNEQFF.

The sample holds a few counts of this clonotype. The chain couples TRBV5-6 to TRBJ2-2; unclear D gene. There are 16 residues in the CDR3. Germline CDR1 is SGHDT and CDR2 is YYEEEE. V was trimmed by 1 base and J by 0 bases, leaving 10 bases between them. CDR3 in DNA: TGTGCCAGCAGCTTGAGGTCAGGAACGAACACCGGGGAGCTGTTTTTT. This encodes CASSLRSGTNTGELFF.

This clonotype was seen only a few times. This chain links TRBV19 with TRBJ2-1; 9 nucleotides match TRBD2. Losses at the gene ends were 7 bases for V and 3 bases for J; bases not matched to a gene: 10. This CDR3 has 16 residues. Germline V CDR1 and CDR2: LNHDA, SQIVND (reference sequence). In DNA form, the CDR3 reads TGTGCCAGTACTAGCGGGGTTTGGGGAAGCTACAATGAGCAGTTCTTC. It translates to CASTSGVWGSYNEQFF.

This clonotype appeared many times. The J gene is TRBJ1-2, the V gene TRBV7-8; 7 bases are shared with TRBD1. The germline CDR1 and CDR2 sequences are SGHVS and FQNEAQ. V lost 3 bases, J lost 8 bases, and 6 bases stayed unmatched. The CDR3 extends over 13 amino acids. Here the CDR3 DNA reads TGTGCCAGCAGCTTGGACAGGTCTGCCGGCTACACCTTC. As protein: CASSLDRSAGYTF.